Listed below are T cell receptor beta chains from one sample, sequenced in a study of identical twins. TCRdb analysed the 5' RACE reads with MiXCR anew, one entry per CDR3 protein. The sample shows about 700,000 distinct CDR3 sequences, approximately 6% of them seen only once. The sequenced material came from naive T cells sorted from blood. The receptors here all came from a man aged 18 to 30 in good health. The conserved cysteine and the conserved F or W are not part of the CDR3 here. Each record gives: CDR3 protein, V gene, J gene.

CDR3 protein: SARRQGDYGYT
V gene: TRBV20-1
J gene: TRBJ1-2

CDR3 protein: AISESRASGSYEQF
V gene: TRBV10-3
J gene: TRBJ2-1

CDR3 protein: ASSLSGGGQETQY
V gene: TRBV7-3
J gene: TRBJ2-5

CDR3 protein: ASSYSMTGGKQPQH
V gene: TRBV6-5
J gene: TRBJ1-5

CDR3 protein: ASSYPGAGGRDEQF
V gene: TRBV6-5
J gene: TRBJ2-1

CDR3 protein: AWQPGQGLTEAF
V gene: TRBV30
J gene: TRBJ1-1

CDR3 protein: ASSLGGPGSNQPQH
V gene: TRBV7-8
J gene: TRBJ1-5

CDR3 protein: SGGLINTEAF
V gene: TRBV29-1
J gene: TRBJ1-1

CDR3 protein: ASSLIRGRAAPGANVLT
V gene: TRBV27
J gene: TRBJ2-6

CDR3 protein: ASSPPLSGRAYNEQF
V gene: TRBV5-5
J gene: TRBJ2-1

CDR3 protein: ASSYSGTGTNTGELF
V gene: TRBV6-2/TRBV6-3
J gene: TRBJ2-2

CDR3 protein: ASSVDPDPIYEQY
V gene: TRBV9
J gene: TRBJ2-7

CDR3 protein: ASSQVGDMNTEAF
V gene: TRBV4-3
J gene: TRBJ1-1

CDR3 protein: ASTTRQESKDSPLH
V gene: TRBV19
J gene: TRBJ1-6

CDR3 protein: ASSYYTSSYNEQF
V gene: TRBV6-5
J gene: TRBJ2-1

CDR3 protein: ASSQDGREQETQY
V gene: TRBV4-1
J gene: TRBJ2-5